Below, 17 T cell receptor beta chains from the same sample are listed, as sequenced in a study of human versus mouse CDR3 diversity and MHC coevolution. Using immunoSEQ multiplex PCR, the repertoire was profiled, and TCRdb retains in-frame clones only, with some absent. The sample lists tens of thousands of clones, 92% seen once, with about 0.14% in the top ten. What was sequenced was naive CD4+ T cells from blood. Subset reported: CD45RO-negative CD62L-positive naive CD4 T cells. These receptors were collected from a person between 25 and 69 years old in good health.

This clone has just a few counts. This chain joins TRBV19 and TRBJ1-5; no firm D call. There are 15 residues in the CDR3. The V and J ends lost 6 bases and 1 base respectively, with 13 bases between them. CDR1 is LNHDA and CDR2 is SQIVND in the germline V gene (reference sequence). In DNA form, the CDR3 reads TGTGCCAGTAGGACGGGGTCCTTGAGCAATCAGCCCCAGCATTTT. It codes for CASRTGSLSNQPQHF.

The chain joins TRBV6-4 to TRBJ2-2; TRBD2 matches at 9 bases. The CDR3 totals 14 residues. Germline V gene sequence: CDR1 MRHNA, CDR2 SNTAGT. Trimming at V came to 5 bases and at J to 4 bases, leaving 2 bases not matched to a gene. The CDR3 coding sequence is TGTGCCAGCAGTTTACTAGCGGGCACCGGGGAGCTGTTTTTT. This encodes CASSLLAGTGELFF.

This clone was detected only once. The rearrangement joins TRBV2 to TRBJ2-7; D is unclear. CDR1 and CDR2 (germline): SNHLY, FYNNEI. The CDR3 is 11 residues long. The V and J ends lost 10 bases and 3 bases respectively, with 10 bases between them. The CDR3 DNA reads as TGTGCCACTTCCCCCCTCTACGAGCAGTACTTC. Translated: CATSPLYEQYF.

The rearrangement uses TRBV2 and TRBJ1-5; 10 bases fit TRBD1. This CDR3 region has 17 residues. CDR1 SNHLY and CDR2 FYNNEI come from the germline V gene. V lost 4 bases and J lost 2; bases outside the gene matches: 8. The DNA for the CDR3 is TGTGCCAGCAGTGGAGTGGGACAGGGGCAGGGCAATCAGCCCCAGCATTTT. Protein sequence: CASSGVGQGQGNQPQHF.

This clone was found once. Here the CDR3 DNA reads TGTGCCAGCAGCTTAGTGGGTAGCGGGAGGGCCGTTGGTGGCGAGCAGTACTTC. Encoded protein: CASSLVGSGRAVGGEQYF. V gene TRBV7-2 combines with J gene TRBJ2-7; 11 bases map to TRBD2. Germline CDR1 and CDR2: SGHTA and FQGNSA. V lost 1 base, J lost 6 bases, and 14 bases stayed unmatched. The CDR3 loop spans 18 amino acids.

The chain carries TRBV18 and TRBJ1-1, with TRBD1 as a possible D gene (5 bases). Germline lookup yields CDR1 KGHSH and CDR2 LQKENI. This CDR3 is built from 13 residues. Trimming left V 5 bases short and J 8 bases short, with 15 bases between. CDR3 amino acids: CASSGQEGAEAFF. In nucleotides, the CDR3 is TGTGCCAGCTCAGGCCAAGAAGGGGCCGAAGCTTTCTTT. The full variable domain, in which reference TRBV18 and TRBJ1-1 provide the parts outside the CDR3, is NAGVMQNPRHLVRRRGQEARLRCSPMKGHSHVYWYRQLPEEGLKFMVYLQKENIIDESGMPKERFSAEFPKEGPSILRIQQVVRGDSAAYFCASSGQEGAEAFFGQGTRLTVV.

The chain has TRBV7-6 and TRBJ2-7; 7 nucleotides align to TRBD1. This CDR3 region has 16 residues. CDR1 SGHVS and CDR2 FNYEAQ come from the germline V gene. The ends lost 4 bases at V and 0 bases at J; junction bases unmatched: 9. CDR3 bases: TGTGCCAGCAGCTACCTGACAGGGCCAAGCTCCTACGAGCAGTACTTC. Encoded protein: CASSYLTGPSSYEQYF.

The chain couples TRBV18 to TRBJ1-2; the match to TRBD1 covers 9 bases. This CDR3 is built from 18 residues. With V trimmed by 2 bases and J by 5 bases, 15 bases remained unmatched. Germline lookup yields CDR1 KGHSH and CDR2 LQKENI. CDR3 sequence (DNA): TGTGCCAGCTCACCAGTCGGGACAGGGCCCCCCCTTACTTATGGCTACACCTTC. This encodes CASSPVGTGPPLTYGYTF.

V usage is TRBV5-5 and J usage is TRBJ2-7; maybe TRBD1 (5 bases). CDR1 is SGHKS, CDR2 YYEKEE, per germline (reference sequence). CDR3 length: 15 residues. V lost 4 bases to trimming and J lost 3 bases, with 17 bases between them. In nucleotides, the CDR3 is TGTGCCAGCAGCCAGCAAGGGGCAGTTTACTACGAGCAGTACTTC. Its translation: CASSQQGAVYYEQYF.

The J gene is TRBJ2-3, the V gene TRBV27; D unresolved. Trimming pared 5 bases from V and 1 base from J, leaving 10 bases between. The CDR3 has 14 residues. Germline loops: CDR1 MNHEY, CDR2 SMNVEV (reference sequence). CDR3 sequence reads: CASSLMAGTDTQYF. The CDR3 region has the DNA TGTGCCAGCAGTCTCATGGCCGGCACAGATACGCAGTATTTT.

The V and J genes are TRBV7-2 and TRBJ1-3, with 7 bases matching TRBD1. The CDR3 is 18 residues long. Germline V lookup: CDR1 SGHTA, CDR2 FQGNSA. The J segment lost 0 bases and the V segment lost 6 bases, leaving 14 bases of the junction unmatched. In nucleotides, the CDR3 is TGTGCCAGCAGACAACCCCCCGGGACAGCTTTCTCTGGAAACACCATATATTTT. Translated: CASRQPPGTAFSGNTIYF.

The sample holds one count of this clone. V gene TRBV4-1 combines with J gene TRBJ1-2; 12 nucleotides agree with TRBD1. Per germline, CDR1 MGHRA and CDR2 YSYEKL. The CDR3 contains 16 residues. V gave up 5 bases and J gave up 7 bases; unmatched junction bases: 11. The CDR3 sequence is CASSSSGQGAVSGYTF. CDR3 nucleotide sequence: TGCGCCAGCAGCAGCTCGGGACAGGGGGCGGTGAGTGGCTACACCTTC.

The chain has TRBV18 and TRBJ1-3; TRBD1 might be the D (5 bases). Trimming cost V 1 base and J 8 bases, with 15 bases left between them. Looked up from germline, CDR1 is KGHSH and CDR2 is LQKENI. The CDR3 has 15 residues. This CDR3 reads CASSPLEGVRDTIYF. The CDR3 DNA reads as TGTGCCAGCTCACCACTCGAAGGGGTTCGGGACACCATATATTTT.

Points on this clone: One junction end disagrees with the germline gene, perhaps due to a read error. This sample includes further DNA sequences coding for the same CDR3. This chain links TRBV6-1 with TRBJ1-5; TRBD1 matches at 10 bases. Per germline, CDR1 MNHNS and CDR2 SASEGT. The CDR3 spans 15 residues. The CDR3 nucleotides are TGTGCCACCAAAAGCGGGACAGGGGTCAATCAGCCCCAACATTTT. Translating gives CATKSGTGVNQPQHF.

V usage is TRBV7-9 and J usage is TRBJ2-4; unclear D gene. V was clipped by 1 base and J by 2 bases, with 15 bases between them. CDR1 is SEHNR, CDR2 FQNEAQ, per germline (reference sequence). This CDR3 has 17 amino acids. The CDR3 loop is CASSLVTILGSKNIQYF. CDR3 coding DNA: TGTGCCAGCAGCTTAGTAACGATCCTAGGCTCCAAAAACATTCAGTACTTC.

The J gene is TRBJ1-2, the V gene TRBV10-3; tentatively, D is TRBD1 (6 bases). Trimming took off 0 bases at V and 4 bases at J, with 6 bases between the two ends. The CDR3 is 13 residues long. Per germline, CDR1 ENHRY and CDR2 SYGVKD. CDR3 loop: CAISESDSYGYTF. Written as DNA, the CDR3 is TGTGCCATCAGTGAGTCGGACAGCTATGGCTACACCTTC.

V usage is TRBV7-8 and J usage is TRBJ2-1, with 15 bases fitting TRBD2. The CDR3 spans 18 residues. The ends lost 7 bases at V and 2 bases at J; junction bases unmatched: 9. CDR1 and CDR2 (germline): SGHVS, FQNEAQ. This chain's CDR3 is CASTPPWTSGRAYNEQFF. The CDR3, as DNA: TGTGCCAGCACCCCACCGTGGACTAGCGGGAGGGCCTACAATGAGCAGTTCTTC. Full variable domain (missing parts from reference TRBV7-8 and TRBJ2-1): GAGVSQSPRYKVAKRGQDVALRCDPISGHVSLFWYQQALGQGPEFLTYFQNEAQLDKSGLPSDRFFAERPEGSVSTLKIQRTQQEDSAVYLCASTPPWTSGRAYNEQFFGPGTRLTVL.